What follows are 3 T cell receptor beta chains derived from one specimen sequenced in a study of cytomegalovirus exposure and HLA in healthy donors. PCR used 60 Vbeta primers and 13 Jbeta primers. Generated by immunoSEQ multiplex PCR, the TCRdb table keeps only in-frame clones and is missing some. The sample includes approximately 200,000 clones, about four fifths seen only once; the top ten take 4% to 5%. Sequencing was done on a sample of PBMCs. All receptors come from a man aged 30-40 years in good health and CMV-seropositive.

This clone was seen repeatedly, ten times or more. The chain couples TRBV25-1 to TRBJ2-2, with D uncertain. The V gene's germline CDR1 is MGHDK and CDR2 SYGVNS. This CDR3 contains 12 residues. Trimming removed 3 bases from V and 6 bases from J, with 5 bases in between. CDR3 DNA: TGTGCCAGCAGTGACGTTTCCGGGGAGCTGTTTTTT. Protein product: CASSDVSGELFF.

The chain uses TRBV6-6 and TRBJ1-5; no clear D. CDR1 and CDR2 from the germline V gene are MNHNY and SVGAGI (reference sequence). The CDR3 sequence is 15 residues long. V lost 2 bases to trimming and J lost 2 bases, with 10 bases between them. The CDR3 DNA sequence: TGTGCCAGCAGTTACCCACAATCTCGCAATCAGCCCCAGCATTTT. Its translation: CASSYPQSRNQPQHF.

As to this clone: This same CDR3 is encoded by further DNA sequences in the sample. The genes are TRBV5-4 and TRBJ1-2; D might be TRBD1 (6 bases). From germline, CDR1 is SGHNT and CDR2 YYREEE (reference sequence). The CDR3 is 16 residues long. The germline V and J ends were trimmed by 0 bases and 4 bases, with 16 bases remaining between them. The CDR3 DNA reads TGTGCCAGCAGCTTGGCCGGGGGGCGGAGGATCTATGGCTACACCTTC. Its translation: CASSLAGGRRIYGYTF.